Presented here are 12 T cell receptor beta chains from one specimen sequenced in a study of cytomegalovirus exposure and HLA in healthy donors (dated by TCRdb to 2016 to 2017). Libraries were constructed by the immunoSEQ multiplex PCR assay. A mixture of 60 forward primers for TCR Vbeta segments and 13 reverse primers for TCR Jbeta segments was used in the multiplex PCR. TCRdb provides this immuneACCESS table in a form limited to in-frame rearrangements. Some clones are lacking; in checked studies, under half of them reflect an unresolved V gene, and why the rest are absent is not known. The sample contains 200,000 or so clones, 84% of them found a single time. The ten largest clones represent over 2% of the sample. The sequenced sample consisted of PBMCs. All receptors derive from a woman between 50 and 59 years old in good health and CMV-seropositive.

This clone was seen a single time. V usage is TRBV30 and J usage is TRBJ1-5, with D unresolved. The V gene's germline CDR1 is GTSNPN and CDR2 SVGIG (reference sequence). The V end was cut by 0 bases, the J end by 6 bases, with 9 bases between. The CDR3 consists of 13 residues. The CDR3 protein is CAWSVVGAQPQHF. The CDR3 DNA sequence: TGTGCCTGGAGTGTGGTGGGAGCTCAGCCCCAGCATTTT.

The chain is built from TRBV5-1 and TRBJ1-1, with a weak D call TRBD1 (6 bases). CDR3 length equals 15 residues. Trimming took 0 bases from V and 5 from J, leaving 14 bases between them. Looked up from germline, CDR1 is SGHRS and CDR2 is YFSETQ. The CDR3 region is CASSLGTDATTEAFF. The CDR3, as DNA: TGCGCCAGCAGCTTGGGGACAGACGCAACTACTGAAGCTTTCTTT.

The chain has TRBV6-5 and TRBJ2-5; 8 bases match TRBD1. The J call could be wrong; TRBJ2-7 is a better fit for the DNA end. Germline assignment: CDR1 MNHEY and CDR2 SVGAGI. The CDR3 runs 14 residues. The CDR3: CASSWGTGVNEQYF. The CDR3, as DNA: TGTGCCAGCAGTTGGGGGACAGGAGTCAACGAGCAGTACTTC.

J is TRBJ2-1 and V is TRBV5-4; 10 bases agree with TRBD2. In germline, CDR1 is SGHNT, CDR2 YYREEE (reference sequence). This CDR3 has 15 amino acids. V shed 4 bases, J shed 7 bases, and the junction held 8 bases outside the gene matches. DNA of the CDR3: TGTGCCAGCAGCGCGATTAGCGGGGGGAAAAATGAGCAGTTCTTC. It encodes CASSAISGGKNEQFF.

V gene TRBV21-1 combines with J gene TRBJ2-5; the table gives TRBD2 as D, unverified against the DNA. TRBV21-1 is an annotated pseudogene. The CDR3 runs to 15 residues. DNA of the CDR3: TGTGCCAGACGTCTTCTAGCGGATAACCAAGAGACCCAGTACTTC. This gives the protein CARRLLADNQETQYF.

This CDR3 is CASSLVTGNNSPLHF. The CDR3 DNA sequence: TGTGCCAGCAGCTTGGTAACAGGAAATAATTCACCCCTCCACTTT. This chain links TRBV5-5 with TRBJ1-6, with a tentative D call TRBD1 (5 bases). The germline V gene has CDR1 SGHKS and CDR2 YYEKEE (reference sequence). Trimming left V 0 bases short and J 5 bases short, with 9 bases between. This CDR3 is built from 15 residues.

This clone was counted only a few times. The gene calls are TRBV7-2 and TRBJ1-2; perhaps TRBD1 as D (5 bases). Germline values: CDR1 SGHTA, CDR2 FQGNSA. The CDR3 length is 13 residues. V was shortened by 5 bases and J by 1 base, with 8 bases between the two germline ends. The CDR3 DNA reads TGTGCCAGCAGCCCGGGGGTTAACTATGGCTACACCTTC. This gives the protein CASSPGVNYGYTF. Full variable domain (rest looked up from reference TRBV7-2 and TRBJ1-2): GAGVSQSPSNKVTEKGKDVELRCDPISGHTALYWYRQSLGQGLEFLIYFQGNSAPDKSGLPSDRFSAERTGGSVSTLTIQRTQQEDSAVYLCASSPGVNYGYTFGSGTRLTVV.

The chain recombines TRBV4-2 with TRBJ2-5; 8 bases map to TRBD1. CDR3 size: 13 residues. CDR1 LGHNA and CDR2 YNFKEQ come from the germline V gene. V dropped 1 base and J dropped 5; count of bases not matched to a gene: 0. CDR3 DNA sequence: TGTGCCAGCAGCCAAGGGACAGGGGAGACCCAGTACTTC. It codes for CASSQGTGETQYF.

The sample holds a few counts of this clone. This chain's CDR3 is CASSLGGASPSYEQYF. The CDR3 nucleotides read TGTGCCAGCAGTTTGGGGGGGGCGTCTCCCTCCTACGAGCAGTACTTC. The V and J genes are TRBV6-5 and TRBJ2-7; tentatively, D is TRBD2 (7 bases). The germline V and J ends were trimmed by 4 bases and 0 bases, with 16 bases remaining between them. Looked up from germline, CDR1 is MNHEY and CDR2 is SVGAGI. This CDR3 region has 16 residues.

The chain recombines TRBV7-9 with TRBJ2-7; TRBD2 is a possible D gene (7 bases). This CDR3 is built from 15 residues. Germline V lookup: CDR1 SEHNR, CDR2 FQNEAQ (reference sequence). V lost 4 bases and J 4 bases, leaving 17 bases between the germline ends. The CDR3 DNA is TGTGCCAGCAGCTCTAACAGGGACGGGGGGTACGAGCAGTACTTC. Its protein is CASSSNRDGGYEQYF.

This chain uses TRBV7-2 with TRBJ2-5, with TRBD1 identical over 11 bases. This CDR3 has 13 residues. Trimming cost V 5 bases and J 4 bases; bases outside gene matches: 0. Germline assignment: CDR1 SGHTA and CDR2 FQGNSA. CDR3 sequence (DNA): TGTGCCAGCAGCGGGACAGGGGGAGAGACCCAGTACTTC. It encodes CASSGTGGETQYF.

In nucleotides, the CDR3 is TGTGCCAGAAGCGGGCCGGGGGGTGAGCAGTTCTTC. It is translated as CARSGPGGEQFF. The chain couples TRBV7-2 to TRBJ2-1; 7 positions agree with TRBD2. This CDR3 spans 12 amino acids. Germline CDR1 is SGHTA and CDR2 is FQGNSA. V was clipped by 9 bases and J by 9 bases; unmatched bases: 8.